The 28 T cell receptor beta chains given below trace back to one sample, sequenced in a study of Ad26.COV2.S vaccination and SARS-CoV-2 variants. Some clones are missing from TCRdb's copy, which holds only in-frame ones; the method was immunoSEQ multiplex PCR. The sample yields around 300,000 clones, more than 85% seen once. Treatment: some 19 received Ad26.COV2.S at low or high dose, single or two shots; about 5 received placebo; per-sample allocation not given. The samples were gathered on day 63 after the first injection of vaccine or placebo. Sequenced material: peripheral blood, taken in a trial of Ad26.COV2.S vaccine versus placebo. All receptors come from a person aged 18-65 years who received the Ad26.COV2.S COVID-19 vaccine or a placebo.

The V call is TRBV5-1, the J call TRBJ2-6, with 8 positions matching TRBD1. The germline gives CDR1 SGHRS, CDR2 YFSETQ. The CDR3 is 18 residues long. V shed 4 bases, J shed 0 bases, and the junction held 9 bases outside the gene matches. The CDR3: CASSLGQGRISGANVLTF. In DNA, the CDR3 is TGCGCCAGCAGCCTAGGACAGGGTAGAATCTCTGGGGCCAACGTCCTGACTTTC.

This clone showed up just once. The chain is built from TRBV3-1 (or the pseudogene TRBV3-2) and TRBJ2-4; D not certain. Germline V gene data show CDR1 as LGHDT and CDR2 as YNNKEL (reference sequence). Between the trimmed V and J ends, which lost 2 bases and 0 bases, there was a span of 8 bases. The CDR3 sequence is 15 residues long. CDR3 residues: CASSQQLIAKNIQYF. The CDR3 DNA reads as TGTGCCAGCAGCCAACAACTAATAGCCAAAAACATTCAGTACTTC.

The chain employs TRBV2 and TRBJ2-3; 10 nucleotides align to TRBD2. There are 14 residues in the CDR3. The germline gives CDR1 SNHLY, CDR2 FYNNEI. V gave up 5 bases and J gave up 2 bases; unmatched junction bases: 1. For the CDR3, the DNA is TGTGCCAGCAGTCTAGCGGGAGACACAGATACGCAGTATTTT. Translated: CASSLAGDTDTQYF.

The gene calls are TRBV7-8 and TRBJ2-7; weak D call: TRBD2 (6 bases). CDR1 and CDR2 from the germline V gene are SGHVS and FQNEAQ. The V and J ends lost 5 bases and 2 bases respectively, with 19 bases between them. CDR3 length: 16 residues. The CDR3 sequence is CASSPRRVLATYEQYF. The CDR3 nucleotides are TGTGCCAGCAGCCCTAGGAGGGTACTAGCCACCTACGAGCAGTACTTC.

V is TRBV19 and J is TRBJ2-2; D gene uncertain. Germline V gives CDR1 LNHDA, CDR2 SQIVND (reference sequence). Trimming removed 7 bases at V and 4 bases at J, with 13 bases between. The CDR3 covers 14 residues. This CDR3 reads CASIGQTRTGELFF. CDR3 bases: TGTGCCAGTATCGGCCAGACCCGCACCGGGGAGCTGTTTTTT.

This chain links TRBV14 with TRBJ1-6; 8 bases fit TRBD1. CDR3 length: 16 amino acids. Per the germline V gene, CDR1 is SGHDN and CDR2 is FVKESK. V lost 6 bases to trimming and J lost 0 bases; unmatched junction nucleotides: 4. The CDR3 protein is CASRRTGSSYNSPLHF. The DNA of the CDR3 is TGTGCCAGCAGACGGACAGGGAGCTCCTATAATTCACCCCTCCACTTT.

J is TRBJ2-5 and V is TRBV29-1; TRBD2 aligns across 8 bases. CDR1 is SQVTM, CDR2 ANQGSEA, per germline. Trimming cost V 7 bases and J 4 bases; bases outside gene matches: 5. The CDR3 consists of 12 residues. This CDR3 reads CSAGGLGETQYF. The DNA of the CDR3 is TGCAGCGCGGGAGGGCTAGGAGAGACCCAGTACTTC.

The chain employs TRBV27 and TRBJ2-3, with D unresolved. The CDR3 spans 15 residues. Deletions cut 4 bases from V and 5 bases from J, with 16 bases between. Per the germline V gene, CDR1 is MNHEY and CDR2 is SMNVEV (reference sequence). The CDR3 DNA follows: TGTGCCAGCAGTTCCCAATTCTTGGGGATAGATACGCAGTATTTT. Protein sequence: CASSSQFLGIDTQYF.

The table lists this clone with a few counts. The V gene is TRBV9, the J gene TRBJ2-3; 8 bases map to TRBD2. CDR1 is SGDLS and CDR2 is YYNGEE in the germline V gene. V was clipped by 0 bases and J by 2 bases; unmatched bases: 11. This CDR3 contains 18 residues. The DNA for the CDR3 is TGTGCCAGCAGCGTAGAAACCCGGGGGGGCTATTCCACAGATACGCAGTATTTT. It is translated as CASSVETRGGYSTDTQYF. Filled out from reference TRBV9 and TRBJ2-3, the complete variable domain reads DSGVTQTPKHLITATGQRVTLRCSPRSGDLSVYWYQQSLDQGLQFLIQYYNGEERAKGNILERFSAQQFPDLHSELNLSSLELGDSALYFCASSVETRGGYSTDTQYFGPGTRLTVL.

As concerns this clone: The same CDR3 can be traced to other DNA sequences in this sample. The chain joins TRBV9 to TRBJ2-2; D is unclear. This CDR3 spans 13 amino acids. Deletions cut 0 bases from V and 5 bases from J, with 5 bases between. Per the germline V gene, CDR1 is SGDLS and CDR2 is YYNGEE. CDR3 residues: CASSVVSTGELFF. The CDR3 DNA follows: TGTGCCAGCAGCGTAGTGAGTACCGGGGAGCTGTTTTTT.

The gene calls are TRBV4-3 and TRBJ1-2; D is undetermined. The V gene lost 0 bases and the J gene lost 13 bases, with 15 bases spanning the gap. The CDR3 covers 13 residues. Germline V gene data show CDR1 as LGHNA and CDR2 as YSLEER. The CDR3 sequence is CASSQDHRSGFTF. The CDR3 nucleotides are TGCGCCAGCAGCCAAGATCATCGGTCCGGTTTCACCTTC.

The chain has TRBV7-2 and TRBJ2-7; D not resolved. The CDR3 has 13 amino acids. V was cut by 1 base and J by 4 bases, with 8 bases left in between. Per germline, CDR1 SGHTA and CDR2 FQGNSA. The CDR3 loop reads CASSLGGRYEQYF. CDR3 in DNA: TGTGCCAGCAGCTTAGGTGGACGGTACGAGCAGTACTTC. The full variable domain, with the rest looked up from reference TRBV7-2 and TRBJ2-7, is GAGVSQSPSNKVTEKGKDVELRCDPISGHTALYWYRQSLGQGLEFLIYFQGNSAPDKSGLPSDRFSAERTGGSVSTLTIQRTQQEDSAVYLCASSLGGRYEQYFGPGTRLTVT.

V gene TRBV25-1 combines with J gene TRBJ2-5; D ambiguous. The CDR3 totals 16 residues. CDR1 MGHDK and CDR2 SYGVNS come from the germline V gene. Between the trimmed V and J ends, which lost 3 bases and 1 base, there was a span of 15 bases. The CDR3 region has the DNA TGTGCCAGCAGTGATTACTTTTTGGGTTTCCAAGAGACCCAGTACTTC. Translated, it gives CASSDYFLGFQETQYF.

This rearrangement joins TRBV3-1 (or the pseudogene TRBV3-2) to TRBJ2-1; D unclear. The CDR3 runs to 13 residues. Germline V gene lookup returns CDR1 LGHDT and CDR2 YNNKEL (reference sequence). The V end was cut by 0 bases, the J end by 5 bases, with 5 bases between. CDR3 sequence reads: CASSQDRNNEQFF. In DNA form, the CDR3 reads TGTGCCAGCAGCCAAGACAGGAACAATGAGCAGTTCTTC.

The chain employs TRBV28 and TRBJ2-5; D remains unclear. Germline V gives CDR1 MDHEN, CDR2 SYDVKM. Trimming left V 9 bases short and J 5 bases short, with 16 bases between. There are 13 residues in the CDR3. The CDR3 coding sequence is TGTGCCAGTGCGAGAAAAGACGGGGAGACCCAGTACTTC. Translated: CASARKDGETQYF. Together with reference TRBV28 and TRBJ2-5, the CDR3 gives the full variable domain: DVKVTQSSRYLVKRTGEKVFLECVQDMDHENMFWYRQDPGLGLRLIYFSYDVKMKEKGDIPEGYSVSREKKERFSLILESASTNQTSMYLCASARKDGETQYFGPGTRLLVL.

The V call is TRBV9, the J call TRBJ2-1; 10 bases map to TRBD2. The CDR3 is 14 amino acids. V was clipped by 4 bases and J by 7 bases; unmatched bases: 5. Germline assignment: CDR1 SGDLS and CDR2 YYNGEE. The CDR3 here is CASSIRTSGNEQFF. The CDR3 nucleotides are TGTGCCAGCAGCATTCGGACTAGCGGAAATGAGCAGTTCTTC. Based on the CDR3 plus reference TRBV9 and TRBJ2-1, the full variable domain is DSGVTQTPKHLITATGQRVTLRCSPRSGDLSVYWYQQSLDQGLQFLIQYYNGEERAKGNILERFSAQQFPDLHSELNLSSLELGDSALYFCASSIRTSGNEQFFGPGTRLTVL.

This clone was recorded once. The chain joins TRBV5-6 to TRBJ2-2, with 7 nucleotides matching TRBD1. The CDR3 loop spans 15 amino acids. V shed 4 bases, J shed 2 bases, and the junction held 5 bases outside the gene matches. Germline CDR1 SGHDT, CDR2 YYEEEE. CDR3: CASSGTGANTGELFF. In DNA form, the CDR3 reads TGTGCCAGCAGCGGTACAGGGGCAAACACCGGGGAGCTGTTTTTT.

The rearrangement links TRBV10-3 to TRBJ2-2; the D gene is possibly TRBD2 (6 bases). The CDR3 is 13 amino acids. Germline V gene sequence: CDR1 ENHRY, CDR2 SYGVKD. The CDR3 loop is CGSRDFNTGELFF. CDR3 DNA: TGTGGGTCCAGGGACTTCAACACCGGGGAGCTGTTTTTT.

V is TRBV6-5 and J is TRBJ1-1, with TRBD1 matching 7 bases. V shed 8 bases and J 3 bases; nucleotides not matched to a gene: 12. CDR1 and CDR2 from the germline V gene are MNHEY and SVGAGI. The length of the CDR3 is 15 residues. CDR3 bases: TGTGCCAGCGGACCCAGGGGGGCGCTTGACACTGAAGCTTTCTTT. Protein product: CASGPRGALDTEAFF.

A few counts support this clone. The genes are TRBV4-3 and TRBJ1-1; D is unresolved. Per germline, CDR1 LGHNA and CDR2 YSLEER. This CDR3 comprises 14 residues. The V and J ends lost 4 bases and 10 bases respectively, with 19 bases between them. The CDR3 sequence is CASSPRPLEKGAFF. Written as DNA, the CDR3 is TGCGCCAGCAGCCCCCGGCCTCTGGAGAAAGGAGCTTTCTTT.

The chain couples TRBV13 to TRBJ1-6, with a weak D call TRBD1 (5 bases). Deletions cut 1 base from V and 10 bases from J, with 14 bases between. The germline CDR1 and CDR2 sequences are PRHDT and FYEKMQ (reference sequence). The length of the CDR3 is 15 residues. CDR3 sequence: CASSLERGGVSPLHF. For the CDR3, the DNA is TGTGCCAGCAGCTTAGAAAGGGGAGGCGTATCACCCCTCCACTTT. Full variable domain (outside the CDR3, taken from reference TRBV13 and TRBJ1-6): AAGVIQSPRHLIKEKRETATLKCYPIPRHDTVYWYQQGPGQDPQFLISFYEKMQSDKGSIPDRFSAQQFSDYHSELNMSSLELGDSALYFCASSLERGGVSPLHFGNGTRLTVT.

This sequence joins TRBV24-1 and TRBJ2-2; 9 bases are shared with TRBD2. The V gene end was trimmed by 5 bases and the J gene end by 7 bases; junction bases not matched to a gene: 7. The CDR3 runs 15 residues. The germline V gene encodes CDR1 KGHDR and CDR2 SFDVKD. CDR3 in DNA: TGTGCCACCAGTGGAATAGCGGGAGCATTCGGGGAGCTGTTTTTT. Translation gives CATSGIAGAFGELFF.

The chain recombines TRBV5-1 with TRBJ2-2, with D perhaps matching TRBD1 (6 bases). The CDR3 covers 15 residues. V was pared by 5 bases and J by 4 bases, with 15 bases between. CDR1 and CDR2 (germline): SGHRS, YFSETQ. The CDR3 nucleotides are TGCGCCAGCAGTCTACAGGGATCTTTCACCGGGGAGCTGTTTTTT. Its translation is CASSLQGSFTGELFF.

V usage is TRBV28 and J usage is TRBJ2-5, with 8 bases that match TRBD2. CDR1 MDHEN and CDR2 SYDVKM come from the germline V gene. CDR3 length: 15 residues. J was trimmed by 5 bases and V by 7 bases; bases with no gene match: 12. CDR3 protein: CASTPGGPRRETQYF. The DNA for the CDR3 is TGTGCCAGCACTCCGGGAGGGCCTAGGAGGGAGACCCAGTACTTC.

The J gene is TRBJ2-7, the V gene TRBV7-2; tentatively, D is TRBD1 (6 bases). This CDR3 contains 14 residues. Trimming stripped 1 base from V and 1 base from J, with 8 bases between. Per germline, CDR1 SGHTA and CDR2 FQGNSA. CDR3 region: CASSLGTDSYEQYF. CDR3 bases: TGTGCCAGCAGCTTAGGGACAGATTCCTACGAGCAGTACTTC.

The chain carries TRBV7-2 and TRBJ2-1; 7 nucleotides match TRBD1. The CDR3 has 15 residues. Unmatched junction bases numbered 7, after V lost 4 bases and J lost 4 bases. The germline V gene encodes CDR1 SGHTA and CDR2 FQGNSA. For the CDR3, the DNA is TGTGCCAGCAGCTCACCGGGACAGAGATACAATGAGCAGTTCTTC. Translation: CASSSPGQRYNEQFF.

The chain uses TRBV11-2 and TRBJ1-6; TRBD1 matches at 9 bases. Germline CDR1 is SGHAT and CDR2 is FQNNGV. CDR3 length equals 15 residues. Trimming at V came to 6 bases and at J to 10 bases, leaving 10 bases not matched to a gene. The CDR3 DNA follows: TGTGCCAGCAGTCGAAACGAGGGACAGGGATCACCCCTCCACTTT. This translates into CASSRNEGQGSPLHF.

The J gene is TRBJ2-7, the V gene TRBV4-1; 8 nucleotides align to TRBD2. CDR3 length: 15 residues. The germline V gene encodes CDR1 MGHRA and CDR2 YSYEKL. The J segment lost 3 bases and the V segment lost 4 bases, leaving 8 bases of the junction unmatched. As DNA, the CDR3 is TGCGCCAGCAGCCCCCTGACTAGCGAGGGCTACGAGCAGTACTTC. Residues: CASSPLTSEGYEQYF.